This note documents a single T cell receptor beta chain sequence. The record originates from a study of cytomegalovirus exposure and HLA in healthy donors. Use of 60 Vbeta and 13 Jbeta primers characterized the PCR. This table comes from immunoSEQ multiplex PCR, and its TCRdb copy is limited to in-frame clones, with some not included. The sample consists of 150,000 or so clones, 75% to 85% of them appearing once. Germline V CDR1 and CDR2: WSHSY, SAAADI. Unmatched junction bases numbered 5, after V lost 3 bases and J lost 5 bases. CDR3 length: 15 residues. The V and J genes are TRBV10-2 and TRBJ2-1; 9 bases agree with TRBD2. The source material was PBMCs. The TCR originated in a man in his fifties in good health and CMV-seropositive. This CDR3 reads CASSDGGGGDNEQFF. The CDR3 bases are TGCGCCAGCAGTGATGGCGGGGGGGGAGACAATGAGCAGTTCTTC.